The text below deals with one TCR beta chain. Per the authors' pipeline: Researchers report that nucleated cell counts were estimated from reference gene primer amplification. Measured with immunoSEQ multiplex PCR; TCRdb has only the in-frame clones, and not every one. That table supplies the V and J calls and clone size; D and trimming were determined from the DNA. The table records over 45,000 clones, roughly 79% of them present only once. The sample is drawn from a study of blood T cell repertoires in COVID-19. This TCR was recovered from a woman of 80 years or more with active or convalescent COVID-19. The sample comprised peripheral blood.

DNA for the CDR3: TGTGCCACCAGTGGTGCAGCGGGGGGGGAGGGCCCCAATGAGCAGTTCTTC. Translation: CATSGAAGGEGPNEQFF. J is TRBJ2-1 and V is TRBV24-1; 10 bases are shared with TRBD2. This CDR3 comprises 17 residues. Germline lookup yields CDR1 KGHDR and CDR2 SFDVKD. V lost 5 bases, J lost 6 bases, and 12 bases stayed unmatched.